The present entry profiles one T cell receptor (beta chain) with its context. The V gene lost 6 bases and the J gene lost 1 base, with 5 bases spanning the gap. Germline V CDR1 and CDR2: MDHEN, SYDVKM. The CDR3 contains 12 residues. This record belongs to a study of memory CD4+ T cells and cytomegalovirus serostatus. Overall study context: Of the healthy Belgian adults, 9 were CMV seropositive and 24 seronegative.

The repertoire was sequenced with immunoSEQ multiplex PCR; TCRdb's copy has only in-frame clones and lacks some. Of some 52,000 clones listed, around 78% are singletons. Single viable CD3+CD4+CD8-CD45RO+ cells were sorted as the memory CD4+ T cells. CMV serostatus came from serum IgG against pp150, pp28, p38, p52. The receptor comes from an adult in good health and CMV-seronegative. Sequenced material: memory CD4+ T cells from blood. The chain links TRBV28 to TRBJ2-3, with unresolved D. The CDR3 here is CASRPRTDTQYF. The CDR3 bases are TGTGCCAGCAGACCCCGCACAGATACGCAGTATTTT.